This entry describes one T cell receptor beta chain. Its antigen is still unknown. TCRdb keeps only in-frame clones here, not all; method: immunoSEQ multiplex PCR. The sample carries nearly 100,000 clones, 70% to 90% recorded once. The germline CDR1 and CDR2 sequences are SGHAT and FQNNGV. The CDR3 spans 17 residues. The trim removed 7 bases at V and 2 bases at J, leaving 12 bases unmatched. This sample is drawn from a study of T cell responses to AZD1222 COVID-19 vaccine. Study results and caveats: Donor demographics were predominantly white British with a female majority; clonal diversity may be underestimated.

The source was peripheral blood, collected on day 0 of AZD1222 vaccination. This chain joins TRBV11-2 and TRBJ2-3; 10 nucleotides match TRBD2. The sequence was collected from an adult in good health. CDR3 amino acids: CASTRLAGGKPTDTQYF. In DNA, the CDR3 is TGTGCCAGCACTCGACTAGCGGGCGGCAAACCCACAGATACGCAGTATTTT.